This entry describes one T cell receptor (beta chain). Antigen unknown. The data originate from a study of cytomegalovirus exposure and HLA in healthy donors. Turning to the study itself: Across 350 to 500 genotyped donors, just over 80% landed in the Caucasian-associated ancestry cluster.

Study-level results: Later analysis reportedly placed an Asian-associated ancestry cluster below the roughly 690-donor mean in N-insertions.

60 Vbeta and 13 Jbeta primers were used in PCR. Assay used: immunoSEQ multiplex PCR; TCRdb lists only in-frame clones, some missing. The sample consists of tens of thousands of clones, around 75% of them appearing once. The TCR sequence derives from a man aged 70 or older in good health and CMV-seronegative. Sequencing used PBMCs.

For the CDR3, the DNA is TGCAGCGTTGAAGAACCGGGACTAGCGGGAAGGGCCCGGGGAACAGATACGCAGTATTTT. It codes for CSVEEPGLAGRARGTDTQYF. The rearrangement joins TRBV29-1 to TRBJ2-3; 13 nucleotides align to TRBD2. V lost 0 bases and J lost 3; bases outside the gene matches: 15. The germline V gene has CDR1 SQVTM and CDR2 ANQGSEA. The CDR3 totals 20 residues.